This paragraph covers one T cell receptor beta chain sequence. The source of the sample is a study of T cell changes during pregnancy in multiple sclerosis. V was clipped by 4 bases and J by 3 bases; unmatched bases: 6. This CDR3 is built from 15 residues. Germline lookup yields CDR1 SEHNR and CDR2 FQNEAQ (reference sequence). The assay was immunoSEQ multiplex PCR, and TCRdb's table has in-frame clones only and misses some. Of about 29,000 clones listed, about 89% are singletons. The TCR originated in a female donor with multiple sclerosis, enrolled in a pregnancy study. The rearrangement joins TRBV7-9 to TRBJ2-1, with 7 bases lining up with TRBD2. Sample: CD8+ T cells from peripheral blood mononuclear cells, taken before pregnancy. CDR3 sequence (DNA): TGTGCCAGCAGCTCCCTAGCGGATAGCTACAATGAGCAGTTCTTC. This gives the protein CASSSLADSYNEQFF.